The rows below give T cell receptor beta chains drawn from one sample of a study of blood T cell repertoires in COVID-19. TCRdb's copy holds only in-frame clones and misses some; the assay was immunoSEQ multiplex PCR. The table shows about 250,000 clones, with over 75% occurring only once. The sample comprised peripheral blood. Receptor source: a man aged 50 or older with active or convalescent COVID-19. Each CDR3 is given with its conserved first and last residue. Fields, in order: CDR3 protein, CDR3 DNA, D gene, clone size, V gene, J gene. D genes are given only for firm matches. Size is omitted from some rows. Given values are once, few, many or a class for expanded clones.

CASSSRDSGLGYTF	TGTGCCAGCAGCTCCAGGGACAGTGGGCTTGGCTACACCTTC	TRBD1	-	TRBV5-5	TRBJ1-2
CASSPPSEAGELFF	TGTGCCAGCAGTCCCCCCAGTGAAGCCGGGGAGCTGTTTTTT	-	many	TRBV28	TRBJ2-2
CASSSAQLRKEYF	TGTGCCAGCAGTTCCGCGCAGTTGAGGAAGGAGTACTTC	-	-	TRBV6-6	TRBJ2-7
CASGSGKSSYEQYF	TGTGCCAGCGGTTCAGGGAAATCATCCTACGAGCAGTACTTC	-	-	TRBV28	TRBJ2-7
CASSLGTGWGETQYF	TGTGCCAGCAGCTTGGGAACAGGGTGGGGAGAGACCCAGTACTTC	-	once	TRBV7-8	TRBJ2-5
CASRRPGSPSYEQYF	TGTGCCAGCCGACGCCCCGGGAGCCCCTCCTACGAGCAGTACTTC	-	-	TRBV27	TRBJ2-7
CASSPTLRGRTYEQYF	TGCGCCAGCAGCCCCACGCTTAGGGGTCGGACCTACGAGCAGTACTTC	-	-	TRBV5-1	TRBJ2-7
CASSLLAARGAYNEQFF	TGTGCCAGCAGTTTACTAGCGGCAAGGGGGGCCTACAATGAGCAGTTCTTC	-	-	TRBV28	TRBJ2-1
CASRGTSGFAGELFF	TGTGCCAGCAGAGGAACTAGCGGGTTCGCCGGGGAGCTGTTTTTT	TRBD2	-	TRBV25-1	TRBJ2-2
CASRHGTGIEQYF	TGTGCCAGCAGACATGGGACAGGGATCGAGCAGTACTTC	TRBD1	-	TRBV27	TRBJ2-7
CASGRTDSYNSPLHF	TGTGCCAGCGGTCGGACAGATAGCTATAATTCACCCCTCCACTTT	-	-	TRBV27	TRBJ1-6
CASSYSTAASGNTIYF	TGTGCCAGCAGTTACTCGACGGCGGCCTCTGGAAACACCATATATTTT	-	-	TRBV6-6	TRBJ1-3
CASSLKPTETQYF	TGTGCCAGCTCTCTGAAGCCTACGGAGACCCAGTACTTC	-	-	TRBV18	TRBJ2-5
CASSVAPENTIYF	TGTGCCAGCAGCGTAGCCCCCGAGAACACCATATATTTT	-	-	TRBV9	TRBJ1-3
CASSRGRYSEQYF	TGTGCCAGCAGCCGAGGGAGGTACTCCGAGCAGTACTTC	-	-	TRBV14	TRBJ2-7
CSVAVSTGPNEQFF	TGCAGCGTTGCGGTTTCTACAGGCCCCAATGAGCAGTTCTTC	-	-	TRBV29-1	TRBJ2-1
CASLQGGGEQYF	TGTGCCAGCTTACAGGGTGGCGGCGAGCAGTACTTC	-	-	TRBV25-1	TRBJ2-7
CASSGRQGDGNTEAFF	TGTGCCAGCAGCGGACGACAGGGTGATGGGAACACTGAAGCTTTCTTT	TRBD1	-	TRBV11-1	TRBJ1-1
CSVEARVNTEAFF	TGCAGCGTTGAAGCCCGGGTGAACACTGAAGCTTTCTTT	-	-	TRBV29-1	TRBJ1-1
CASSPSTGWYEKLFF	TGTGCCAGTAGTCCTTCGACAGGGTGGTATGAAAAACTGTTTTTT	TRBD1	-	TRBV19	TRBJ1-4
CASSFSQGTEAFF	TGTGCCAGCAGCTTTTCTCAGGGAACTGAAGCTTTCTTT	-	-	TRBV7-3	TRBJ1-1
CASTAGGIPQHISPLHF	TGTGCCAGCACGGCAGGGGGTATCCCACAGCACATTTCACCCCTCCACTTT	TRBD1	few	TRBV27	TRBJ1-6
CASSHSGGSSYEQYF	TGTGCCAGCAGCCACTCCGGGGGGAGCTCCTACGAGCAGTACTTC	TRBD2	-	TRBV9	TRBJ2-7
CAISGGSEQFF	TGTGCCATCAGTGGAGGCAGTGAGCAGTTCTTC	-	-	TRBV10-3	TRBJ2-1
CASRDRGGSGANVLTF	TGTGCCAGCCGGGACAGGGGAGGTTCTGGGGCCAACGTCCTGACTTTC	TRBD1	-	TRBV19	TRBJ2-6
CASSLWIVRDRGSNEQFF	TGTGCCAGCAGTTTATGGATTGTTAGGGACAGGGGGTCCAATGAGCAGTTCTTC	TRBD1	-	TRBV28	TRBJ2-1
CASSLHRAGEKLFF	TGTGCCAGCAGCTTGCACCGAGCAGGTGAAAAACTGTTTTTT	-	-	TRBV5-6	TRBJ1-4
CASSPQVEDSPLHF	TGTGCCAGCAGTCCACAGGTTGAAGATTCACCCCTCCACTTT	-	-	TRBV28	TRBJ1-6
CASSRGESYNSPLHF	TGTGCCAGCAGCCGAGGGGAGTCCTATAATTCACCCCTCCACTTT	-	-	TRBV7-8	TRBJ1-6
CSVTGPGTGGTNYGYTF	TGCAGCGTCACGGGTCCCGGGACAGGGGGAACTAACTATGGCTACACCTTC	TRBD1	-	TRBV29-1	TRBJ1-2
CASSAVGQRLAGGTRQYF	TGTGCCAGCAGTGCCGTGGGACAGCGACTAGCGGGAGGCACTCGGCAGTACTTC	TRBD2	-	TRBV6-1	TRBJ2-7
CASSLGRNTEAFF	TGTGCCAGCAGCTTGGGCCGGAACACTGAAGCTTTCTTT	-	few	TRBV7-3	TRBJ1-1
CASSIIWGTNEKLFF	TGTGCCAGTAGTATTATCTGGGGCACTAATGAAAAACTGTTTTTT	-	-	TRBV19	TRBJ1-4
CAINSGGGRSPLHF	TGTGCCATCAACTCAGGGGGAGGTCGTTCACCCCTCCACTTT	TRBD1	-	TRBV10-3	TRBJ1-6
CASSLDRGQTEAFF	TGCGCCAGCAGCTTAGACAGGGGGCAGACTGAAGCTTTCTTT	TRBD1	-	TRBV5-1	TRBJ1-1
CASSLEAAGAEQFF	TGCGCCAGCAGCTTGGAGGCAGCGGGAGCCGAGCAGTTCTTC	TRBD2	-	TRBV5-1	TRBJ2-1
CASSFAGGGHSYEQYF	TGTGCCAGCAGTTTCGCGGGCGGGGGGCATAGTTACGAGCAGTACTTC	TRBD2	few	TRBV7-2	TRBJ2-7
CASSFSRGEPDTQYF	TGTGCCAGCAGCTTCTCCAGGGGCGAACCAGATACGCAGTATTTT	-	few	TRBV7-9	TRBJ2-3
CAWSESLYGGKAFF	TGTGCCTGGAGTGAATCTCTCTACGGGGGAAAAGCTTTCTTT	-	-	TRBV30	TRBJ1-1
CASSVSPGGVNEQFF	TGTGCCAGCAGCGTTTCTCCGGGAGGGGTCAATGAGCAGTTCTTC	TRBD2	-	TRBV9	TRBJ2-1
CASSLGTGSNTGELFF	TGCGCCAGCAGCCTGGGGACAGGGTCGAACACCGGGGAGCTGTTTTTT	TRBD1	-	TRBV5-1	TRBJ2-2
CASSLGDRGLPYEQYF	TGTGCCAGCAGCTTAGGGGACAGGGGGCTGCCCTACGAGCAGTACTTC	TRBD1	-	TRBV11-3	TRBJ2-7
CAIPQGFGDEQYF	TGTGCCATCCCACAGGGGTTCGGGGACGAGCAGTACTTC	TRBD1	-	TRBV28	TRBJ2-7
CASSFSNSPLHF	TGTGCCAGCAGCTTCAGTAATTCACCCCTCCACTTT	-	few	TRBV7-9	TRBJ1-6
CASSFGLASTGELFF	TGTGCCAGCAGCTTCGGACTAGCAAGCACCGGGGAGCTGTTTTTT	TRBD2	few	TRBV7-9	TRBJ2-2
CASSRGQGNTEAFF	TGTGCCAGCAGCCGGGGACAGGGAAACACTGAAGCTTTCTTT	TRBD1	once	TRBV3-1/TRBV3-2	TRBJ1-1
CASSPNLRFYNEQFF	TGTGCCAGCAGCCCCAACCTGCGGTTCTACAATGAGCAGTTCTTC	-	-	TRBV9	TRBJ2-1
CASSLWASGGTGELFF	TGTGCCAGCAGTTTATGGGCCTCGGGGGGCACCGGGGAGCTGTTTTTT	TRBD2	-	TRBV27	TRBJ2-2
CALGRGMNTEAFF	TGTGCCTTAGGGCGGGGCATGAACACTGAAGCTTTCTTT	-	-	TRBV30	TRBJ1-1
CASSLVPGSNQPQHF	TGTGCCAGCAGCTTAGTGCCAGGGTCGAATCAGCCCCAGCATTTT	-	-	TRBV11-2	TRBJ1-5
CASSKPRDCSYNEQFF	TGTGCCAGCAGCAAACCCCGGGACTGCTCCTACAATGAGCAGTTCTTC	-	-	TRBV21-1	TRBJ2-1
CASSVSGNNNEQFF	TGTGCCAGCAGCGTGAGCGGGAATAACAATGAGCAGTTCTTC	TRBD2	-	TRBV9	TRBJ2-1
CASRQGLASSNQPQHF	TGTGCCAGCCGCCAGGGCTTGGCGAGTAGCAATCAGCCCCAGCATTTT	-	-	TRBV28	TRBJ1-5
CASSLVSGTGEYGYTF	TGCGCCAGCAGCTTGGTCTCCGGGACAGGGGAATATGGCTACACCTTC	TRBD1	-	TRBV5-1	TRBJ1-2
CATENKPGQNTEAFF	TGTGCCACTGAGAATAAACCGGGACAGAACACTGAAGCTTTCTTT	-	-	TRBV24-1	TRBJ1-1
CASSSRGRYEQYF	TGTGCCAGCAGTTCAAGGGGGCGCTACGAGCAGTACTTC	TRBD1	-	TRBV7-9	TRBJ2-7
CASSPGTSGNGFAKNIQYF	TGTGCCAGCTCACCAGGGACTAGCGGGAACGGATTTGCCAAAAACATTCAGTACTTC	TRBD2	once	TRBV18	TRBJ2-4
CASSQVAWATTEAFF	TGTGCCAGCAGCCAAGTGGCATGGGCAACCACTGAAGCTTTCTTT	-	-	TRBV3-1/TRBV3-2	TRBJ1-1
CASSEGWSGELFF	TGTGCCAGCAGCGAGGGGTGGTCCGGGGAGCTGTTTTTT	-	once	TRBV9	TRBJ2-2
CASRRLAGEFDTQYF	TGTGCCAGCAGGAGACTAGCGGGAGAATTCGATACGCAGTATTTT	TRBD2	-	TRBV2	TRBJ2-3